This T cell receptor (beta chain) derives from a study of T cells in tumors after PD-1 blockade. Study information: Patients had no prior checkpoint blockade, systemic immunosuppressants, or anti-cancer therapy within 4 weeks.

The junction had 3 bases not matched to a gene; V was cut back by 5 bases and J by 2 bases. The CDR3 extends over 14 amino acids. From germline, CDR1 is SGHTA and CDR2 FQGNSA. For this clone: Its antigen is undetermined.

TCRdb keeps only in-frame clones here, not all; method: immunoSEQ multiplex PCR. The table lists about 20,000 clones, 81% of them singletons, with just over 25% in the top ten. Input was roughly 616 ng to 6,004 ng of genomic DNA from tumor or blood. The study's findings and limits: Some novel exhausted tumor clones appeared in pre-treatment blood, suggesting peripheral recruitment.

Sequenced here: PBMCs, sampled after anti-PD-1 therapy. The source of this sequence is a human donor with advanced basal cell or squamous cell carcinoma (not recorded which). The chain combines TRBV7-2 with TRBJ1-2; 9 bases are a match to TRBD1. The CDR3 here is CASSRDRVNYGYTF. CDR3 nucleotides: TGTGCCAGCAGCAGGGACAGGGTCAACTATGGCTACACCTTC.